Detailed here is one T cell receptor beta chain. Its antigen is not known. This sample is drawn from a study of blood T cells in healthy people across ages. J was trimmed by 0 bases and V by 8 bases; bases with no gene match: 4. The germline V gene encodes CDR1 MNHEY and CDR2 SVGEGT. This CDR3 contains 14 residues. Study-wide results and limits: When set beside aged donors, long-lived donors presented more naive CD4+ cells and higher diversity.

Sample-barcoded 5' priming and a J-beta primer mix drove a second PCR of about 7 to 12 cycles. TCRdb recomputed calls from the 5' RACE reads with MiXCR, one row per CDR3 protein. Seen here are some 320,000 distinct CDR3 sequences, roughly a quarter observed once, and the top ten hold over 25%. Caucasian, healthy and from Russia, the donors were aged between roughly 6 and 95. Material: blood. This receptor was taken from a woman between 65 and 79 years old in good health. This sequence joins TRBV6-2 or TRBV6-3 and TRBJ2-4, with TRBD2 matching 7 bases. CDR3 bases: TGTGCCAGCTGGGAGGGTGGAGCCAAAAACATTCAGTACTTC. Translation: CASWEGGAKNIQYF.